The 17 T cell receptor beta chains in this list originate from one sample, sequenced in a study of glioma-infiltrating T cells. The iRepertoire nested amplicon-rescue multiplex PCR amplified TCR alpha and beta CDR3s from RNA. One entry per CDR3 protein, called by TCRdb with MiXCR from the multiplex PCR reads. Of tens of thousands of distinct CDR3 sequences listed, approximately 40% were seen once; the top ten hold under 40%. Material for sequencing was glioma tissue, nonneoplastic brain tissue, or PBMCs (not recorded which). The source of these receptors is a human donor with low-grade glioma or glioblastoma, undergoing nonglioma brain surgery, or in good health (not recorded which).

This rearrangement joins TRBV6-1 to TRBJ1-3; D call uncertain. V dropped 5 bases and J dropped 6 bases, with 17 bases sitting between them. The CDR3 totals 15 residues. From germline, CDR1 is MNHNS and CDR2 SASEGT. CDR3 DNA: TGTGCCAGCAGTCATGGGAGCGCTACTGTAAACACCATATATTTT. It specifies CASSHGSATVNTIYF.

At least ten counts were recorded for this clonotype. CDR3 sequence: CASTPTGEGQETQYF. The CDR3 coding sequence is TGTGCCAGCACTCCTACCGGGGAAGGGCAAGAGACCCAGTACTTC. J is TRBJ2-5 and V is TRBV12-3 or TRBV12-4, with D possibly matching TRBD2 (5 bases). Trimming took off 7 bases at V and 2 bases at J, with 17 bases between the two ends. The CDR3 consists of 15 residues.

To note about this clonotype: A much bigger clone sits one base away, suggesting this may be a read error. The chain uses TRBV7-9 and TRBJ2-1; 10 bases align to TRBD2. Germline CDR1 reads SEHNR; CDR2 reads FQNEAQ (reference sequence). The CDR3 spans 15 residues. The chain's CDR3 is CASSPLAGENNKQFF. The CDR3 DNA reads TGTGCCAGCAGCCCCCTAGCGGGAGAAAACAATAAGCAGTTCTTC.

On this clonotype: This may arise from a read error, as a much more abundant clone is one base away. This chain links TRBV3-1 with TRBJ2-2; no reliable D call. This CDR3 contains 14 residues. Germline CDR1 reads LGHDT; CDR2 reads YNNKEL (reference sequence). Trimming left V 1 base short and J 7 bases short, with 10 bases between. CDR3 coding DNA: TGTGCCAGCAGCCAAGTATCAGACAACGGGGAGCTGTTTTTT. Its translation is CASSQVSDNGELFF.

This clonotype has at least ten counts. The gene calls are TRBV2 and TRBJ2-3; D remains ambiguous. The CDR3 consists of 11 residues. Germline CDR1 and CDR2: SNHLY and FYNNEI. Trimming cost V 4 bases and J 5 bases, with 4 bases left between them. CDR3 coding DNA: TGTGCCAGCAGTGTCGGAGATACGCAGTATTTT. Its translation is CASSVGDTQYF.

Concerning this clonotype itself: Since no conserved phenylalanine or tryptophan closes the CDR3, a read error is the likely cause. No DNA is shown, since the ends of the CDR3 on it are uncertain; the CDR3 is the one TCRdb lists. The chain recombines TRBV6-6 with TRBJ1-2. The CDR3 spans 13 amino acids, including both terminal residues. Germline V lookup: CDR1 MNHNY, CDR2 SVGAGI (reference sequence). This chain's CDR3 is CASSAGNNYGHTL.

This chain links TRBV5-1 with TRBJ2-5; 9 nucleotides line up with TRBD1. CDR3 length equals 15 residues. The V and J ends lost 2 bases and 0 bases, in that order; junction bases with no gene match: 2. Germline assignment: CDR1 SGHRS and CDR2 YFSETQ. Here the CDR3 reads CASSLGTGYQETQYF. The CDR3 DNA follows: TGCGCCAGCAGCTTAGGGACAGGGTACCAAGAGACCCAGTACTTC.

For this clonotype: Just one base apart from a much larger clone, this may be a read error. V gene TRBV7-4 combines with J gene TRBJ2-2, with D perhaps matching TRBD2 (5 bases). CDR1 is SGHVT, CDR2 SQSDAQ, per germline. CDR3 length equals 15 residues. The CDR3 nucleotides are TGTGCCAGAAGCTATTTGGGAGCTAACACCGGGGAGCTGTTTTTT. As protein: CARSYLGANTGELFF.

Remarks on this clonotype: It may be a read error: a sequence one base away is much more abundant. The chain carries TRBV28 and TRBJ2-3, with D possibly called TRBD1 or TRBD2 (5 bases each). This CDR3 is 15 amino acids long. Trimming took off 5 bases at V and 3 bases at J, with 15 bases between the two ends. In germline, CDR1 is MDHEN, CDR2 SYDVKM. CDR3 nucleotide sequence: TGTGCCAGCAGTACCCCGGGACCAGCGACAGATACGCAGTATTTT. Amino acid sequence: CASSTPGPATDTQYF.

In its sample, this clonotype was seen many times. One end of the junction does not line up with germline, which may come from a read error. The genes are TRBV27 and TRBJ2-1, with TRBD2 matching 7 bases. The V gene's germline CDR1 is MNHEY and CDR2 SMNVEV (reference sequence). This CDR3 is built from 17 residues. The CDR3 loop reads CAGSRARASGLYNEQFF. The CDR3 DNA is TGTGCCGGCAGTAGGGCCCGGGCTAGCGGCCTCTACAATGAGCAGTTCTTC.

This clonotype was recorded at least ten times. This chain connects TRBV27 to TRBJ1-5, with D possibly matching TRBD1 (6 bases). V was pared by 9 bases and J by 7 bases, with 13 bases between. This CDR3 region has 12 residues. Germline V CDR1 and CDR2: MNHEY, SMNVEV (reference sequence). This CDR3 reads CARNYRAQPQHF. CDR3 bases: TGTGCCAGAAATTACAGGGCCCAGCCCCAGCATTTT.

This clonotype was found many times. The chain combines TRBV9 with TRBJ1-5; TRBD1 might be the D (6 bases). Trimming pared 3 bases from V and 3 bases from J, leaving 10 bases between. Germline assignment: CDR1 SGDLS and CDR2 YYNGEE. There are 14 residues in the CDR3. The CDR3 DNA reads as TGTGCCAGCAGCGCACAGGGTGACAATCAGCCCCAGCATTTT. Translated, it gives CASSAQGDNQPQHF.

This clonotype was detected many times. The CDR3 DNA reads TGTGCCAGCAGCTTGACCTCCTACGAGCAGTACTTC. This encodes CASSLTSYEQYF. The chain combines TRBV7-9 with TRBJ2-7; no clear D gene. V dropped 3 bases and J dropped 0 bases, with 3 bases sitting between them. Germline CDR1 SEHNR, CDR2 FQNEAQ (reference sequence). The CDR3 spans 12 residues.

This clonotype has a count of ten or more. J is TRBJ2-2 and V is TRBV7-2, with 7 bases matching TRBD2. Germline CDR1 SGHTA, CDR2 FQGNSA. The CDR3 runs 15 residues. V dropped 6 bases and J dropped 5; count of bases not matched to a gene: 9. The DNA of the CDR3 is TGTGCCAGCAGAGAGACTAGCTCAAGAACCGGGGAGCTGTTTTTT. Translating it yields CASRETSSRTGELFF.

This chain joins TRBV6-1 and TRBJ2-4; possible D gene TRBD1, 5 bases. The ends were cut back, 7 bases at V and 16 bases at J, with 17 bases in the middle. Germline V gene sequence: CDR1 MNHNS, CDR2 SASEGT. This CDR3 is 11 amino acids long. CDR3 loop: CASILDSTSYF. The DNA for the CDR3 is TGTGCCAGCATTCTCGACAGTACGAGTTACTTC.

This clonotype has only a few counts. V is TRBV19 and J is TRBJ2-7, with 8 bases that match TRBD2. The V and J ends lost 6 bases and 6 bases, in that order; junction bases with no gene match: 16. From germline, CDR1 is LNHDA and CDR2 SQIVND (reference sequence). The CDR3 consists of 16 residues. The CDR3 here is CASRSTSGSRGLEQYF. CDR3 sequence (DNA): TGTGCCAGTAGGTCTACAAGCGGGAGTAGGGGTCTCGAGCAGTACTTC.

The chain links TRBV28 to TRBJ1-1, with 7 bases that match TRBD1. Germline V gene data show CDR1 as MDHEN and CDR2 as SYDVKM. The CDR3 is 13 residues long. V lost 7 bases and J lost 11; bases outside the gene matches: 13. CDR3: CASISPGGIDAFF. The CDR3 DNA is TGTGCCAGCATTTCCCCAGGGGGGATAGACGCTTTCTTT.